This TCR beta chain stems from a study of cytomegalovirus exposure and HLA in healthy donors. PCR employed 60 Vbeta and 13 Jbeta primers. TCRdb's table, derived via immunoSEQ multiplex PCR, lists solely in-frame clones and lacks some. This sample's table has 200,000 to 250,000 clones. V was trimmed by 0 bases and J by 4 bases, leaving 9 bases between them. Germline CDR1 reads MNHEY; CDR2 reads SVGAGI. The CDR3 loop spans 14 amino acids. Sequences were obtained from PBMCs. The receptor was derived from a woman aged 25 to 39 in good health and CMV-seropositive. This chain uses TRBV6-5 with TRBJ1-1, with D uncertain. This CDR3 is CASSYSSRGTEAFF. Here the CDR3 DNA reads TGTGCCAGCAGTTACTCTAGTCGGGGCACTGAAGCTTTCTTT.